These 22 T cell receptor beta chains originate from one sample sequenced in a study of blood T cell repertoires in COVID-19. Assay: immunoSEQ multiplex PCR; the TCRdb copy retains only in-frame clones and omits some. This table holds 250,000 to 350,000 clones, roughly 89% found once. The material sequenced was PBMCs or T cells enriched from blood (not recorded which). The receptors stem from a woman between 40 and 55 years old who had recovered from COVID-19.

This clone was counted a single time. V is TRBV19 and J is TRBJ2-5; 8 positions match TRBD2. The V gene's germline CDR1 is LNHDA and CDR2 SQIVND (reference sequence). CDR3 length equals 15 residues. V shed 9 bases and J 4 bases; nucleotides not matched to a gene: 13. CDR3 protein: CARLGSGNRGETQYF. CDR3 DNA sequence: TGTGCCAGGCTGGGTAGCGGGAATCGAGGAGAGACCCAGTACTTC.

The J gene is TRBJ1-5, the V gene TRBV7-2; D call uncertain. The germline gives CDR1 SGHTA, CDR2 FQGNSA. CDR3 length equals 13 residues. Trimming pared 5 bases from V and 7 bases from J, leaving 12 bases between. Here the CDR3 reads CASSPLSEQPQHF. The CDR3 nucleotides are TGTGCCAGCAGCCCCCTAAGTGAGCAGCCCCAGCATTTT.

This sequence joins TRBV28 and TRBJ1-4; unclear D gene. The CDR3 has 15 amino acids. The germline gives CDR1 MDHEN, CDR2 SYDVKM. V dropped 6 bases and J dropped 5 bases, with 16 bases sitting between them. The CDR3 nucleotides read TGTGCCAGCAGCCCCCTTCCAGGTCCCAATGAAAAACTGTTTTTT. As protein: CASSPLPGPNEKLFF.

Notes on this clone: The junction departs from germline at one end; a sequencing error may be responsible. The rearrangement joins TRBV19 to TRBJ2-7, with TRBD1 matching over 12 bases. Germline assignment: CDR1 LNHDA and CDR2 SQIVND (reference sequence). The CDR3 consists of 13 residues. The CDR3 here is CASSAGTGGEQCF. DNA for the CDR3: TGTGCCAGTAGCGCCGGGACAGGGGGCGAGCAGTGCTTC.

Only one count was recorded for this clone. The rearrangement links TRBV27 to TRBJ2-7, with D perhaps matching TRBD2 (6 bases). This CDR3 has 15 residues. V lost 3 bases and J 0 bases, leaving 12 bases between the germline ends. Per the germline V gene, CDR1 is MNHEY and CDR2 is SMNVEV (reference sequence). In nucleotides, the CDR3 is TGTGCCAGCAGTTTGGTTAGCGGCAGCTCCTACGAGCAGTACTTC. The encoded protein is CASSLVSGSSYEQYF.

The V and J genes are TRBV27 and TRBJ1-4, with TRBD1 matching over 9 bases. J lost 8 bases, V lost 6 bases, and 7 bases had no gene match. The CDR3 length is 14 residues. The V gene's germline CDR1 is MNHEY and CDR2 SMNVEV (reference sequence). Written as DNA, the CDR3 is TGTGCCAGCAGAAACAGGGGGACAGGGGAAAAACTGTTTTTT. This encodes CASRNRGTGEKLFF.

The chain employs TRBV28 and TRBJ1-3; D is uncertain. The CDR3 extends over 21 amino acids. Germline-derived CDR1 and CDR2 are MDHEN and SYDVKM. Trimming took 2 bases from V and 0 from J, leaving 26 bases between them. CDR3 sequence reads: CASSLEGGSLDLSFSGNTIYF. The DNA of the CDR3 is TGTGCCAGCAGTTTAGAGGGAGGATCTTTGGATCTTTCTTTCTCTGGAAACACCATATATTTT.

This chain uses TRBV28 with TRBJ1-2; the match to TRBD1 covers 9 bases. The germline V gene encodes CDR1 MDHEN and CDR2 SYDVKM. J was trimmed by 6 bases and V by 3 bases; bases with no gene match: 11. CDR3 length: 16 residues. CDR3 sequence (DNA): TGTGCCAGCAGTTTCCGGCTGTCGGGACAGGGAAATGGCTACACCTTC. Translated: CASSFRLSGQGNGYTF.

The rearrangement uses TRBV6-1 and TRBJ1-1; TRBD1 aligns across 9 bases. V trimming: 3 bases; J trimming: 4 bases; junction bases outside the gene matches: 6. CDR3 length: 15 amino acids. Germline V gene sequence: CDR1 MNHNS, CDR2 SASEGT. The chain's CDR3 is CASSDRDRAGTEAFF. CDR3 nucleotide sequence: TGTGCCAGCAGTGACCGGGACAGGGCGGGCACTGAAGCTTTCTTT.

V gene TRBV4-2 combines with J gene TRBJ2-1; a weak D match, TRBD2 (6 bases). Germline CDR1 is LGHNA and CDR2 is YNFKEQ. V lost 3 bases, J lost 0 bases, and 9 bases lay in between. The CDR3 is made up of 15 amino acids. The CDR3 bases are TGTGCCAGCAGCCAGGAGGGCAGCTCCTACAATGAGCAGTTCTTC. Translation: CASSQEGSSYNEQFF.

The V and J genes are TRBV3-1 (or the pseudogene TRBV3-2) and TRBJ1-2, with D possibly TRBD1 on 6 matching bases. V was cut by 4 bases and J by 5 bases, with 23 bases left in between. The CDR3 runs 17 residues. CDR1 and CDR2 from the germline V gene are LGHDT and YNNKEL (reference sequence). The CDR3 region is CASSRSEGAGALYGYTF. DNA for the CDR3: TGTGCCAGCAGCCGCTCTGAGGGCGCGGGGGCTTTATATGGCTACACCTTC.

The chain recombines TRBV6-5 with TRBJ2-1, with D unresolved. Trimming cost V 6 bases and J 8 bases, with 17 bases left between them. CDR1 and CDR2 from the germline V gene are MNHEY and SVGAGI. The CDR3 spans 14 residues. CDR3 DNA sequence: TGTGCCAGCAGCCTACTCGGTTCCAGCGATGAGCAGTTCTTC. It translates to CASSLLGSSDEQFF.

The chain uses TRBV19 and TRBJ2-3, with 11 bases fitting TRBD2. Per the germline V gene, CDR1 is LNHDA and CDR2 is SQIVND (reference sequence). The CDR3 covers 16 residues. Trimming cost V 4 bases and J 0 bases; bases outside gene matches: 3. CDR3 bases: TGTGCCAGTAGTACCCGACTAGCGGGGAGCACAGATACGCAGTATTTT. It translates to CASSTRLAGSTDTQYF.

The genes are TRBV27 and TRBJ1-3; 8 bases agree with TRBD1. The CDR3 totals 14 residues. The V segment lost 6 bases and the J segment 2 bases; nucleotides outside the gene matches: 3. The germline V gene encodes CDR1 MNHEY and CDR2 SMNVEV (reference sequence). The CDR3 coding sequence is TGTGCCAGCAGACCGACAGGGGCTGGAAACACCATATATTTT. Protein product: CASRPTGAGNTIYF.

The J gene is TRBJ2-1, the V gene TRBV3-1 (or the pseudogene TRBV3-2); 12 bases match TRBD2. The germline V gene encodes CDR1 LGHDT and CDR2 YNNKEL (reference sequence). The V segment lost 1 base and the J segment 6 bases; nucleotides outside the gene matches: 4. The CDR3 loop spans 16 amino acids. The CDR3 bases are TGTGCCAGCAGCCAAGGTCTAGCGGGAGGGCCCAATGAGCAGTTCTTC. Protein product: CASSQGLAGGPNEQFF.

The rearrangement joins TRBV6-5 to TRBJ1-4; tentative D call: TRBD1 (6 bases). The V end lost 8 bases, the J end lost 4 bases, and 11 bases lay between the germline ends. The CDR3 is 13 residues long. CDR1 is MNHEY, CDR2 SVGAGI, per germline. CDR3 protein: CASGGHINEKLFF. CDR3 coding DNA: TGTGCCAGCGGGGGACACATTAATGAAAAACTGTTTTTT.

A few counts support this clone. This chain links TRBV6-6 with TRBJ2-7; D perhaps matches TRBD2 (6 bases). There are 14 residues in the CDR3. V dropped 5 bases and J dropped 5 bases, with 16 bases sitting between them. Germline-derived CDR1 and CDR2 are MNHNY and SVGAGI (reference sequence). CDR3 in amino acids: CASSTPSRGDEQYF. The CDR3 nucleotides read TGTGCCAGCAGTACCCCGTCCCGCGGGGACGAGCAGTACTTC.

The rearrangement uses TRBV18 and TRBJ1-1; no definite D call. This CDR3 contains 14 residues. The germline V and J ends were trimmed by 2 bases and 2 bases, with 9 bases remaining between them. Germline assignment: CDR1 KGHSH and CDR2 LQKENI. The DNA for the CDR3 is TGTGCCAGCTCACCAGGGCACGCCAACACTGAAGCTTTCTTT. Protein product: CASSPGHANTEAFF. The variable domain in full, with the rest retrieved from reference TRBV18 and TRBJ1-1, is NAGVMQNPRHLVRRRGQEARLRCSPMKGHSHVYWYRQLPEEGLKFMVYLQKENIIDESGMPKERFSAEFPKEGPSILRIQQVVRGDSAAYFCASSPGHANTEAFFGQGTRLTVV.

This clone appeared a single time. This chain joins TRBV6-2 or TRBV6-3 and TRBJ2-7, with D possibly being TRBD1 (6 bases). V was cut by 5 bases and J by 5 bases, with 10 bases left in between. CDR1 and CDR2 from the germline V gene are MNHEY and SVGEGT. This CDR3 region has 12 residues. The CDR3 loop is CASSKQGDEQYF. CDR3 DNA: TGTGCCAGCAGTAAACAGGGAGACGAGCAGTACTTC.

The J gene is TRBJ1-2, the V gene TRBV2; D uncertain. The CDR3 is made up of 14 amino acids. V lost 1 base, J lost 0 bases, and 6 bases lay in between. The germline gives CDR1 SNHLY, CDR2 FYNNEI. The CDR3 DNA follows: TGTGCCAGCAGTGAAGGCTTAGCTAACTATGGCTACACCTTC. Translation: CASSEGLANYGYTF.

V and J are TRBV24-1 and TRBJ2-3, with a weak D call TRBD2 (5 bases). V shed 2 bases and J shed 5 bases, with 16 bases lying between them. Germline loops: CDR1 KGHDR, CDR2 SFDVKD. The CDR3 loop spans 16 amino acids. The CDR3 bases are TGTGCCACCAGTGATTCTACCCCGGGTCGGGGAGATACGCAGTATTTT. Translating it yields CATSDSTPGRGDTQYF.

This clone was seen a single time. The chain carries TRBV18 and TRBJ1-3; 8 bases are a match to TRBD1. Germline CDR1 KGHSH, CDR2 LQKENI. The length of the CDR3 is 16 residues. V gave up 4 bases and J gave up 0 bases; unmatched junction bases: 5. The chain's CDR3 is CASSLGQGLSGNTIYF. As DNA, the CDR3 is TGTGCCAGCTCACTCGGACAGGGCCTCTCTGGAAACACCATATATTTT. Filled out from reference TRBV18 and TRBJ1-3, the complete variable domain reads NAGVMQNPRHLVRRRGQEARLRCSPMKGHSHVYWYRQLPEEGLKFMVYLQKENIIDESGMPKERFSAEFPKEGPSILRIQQVVRGDSAAYFCASSLGQGLSGNTIYFGEGSWLTVV.